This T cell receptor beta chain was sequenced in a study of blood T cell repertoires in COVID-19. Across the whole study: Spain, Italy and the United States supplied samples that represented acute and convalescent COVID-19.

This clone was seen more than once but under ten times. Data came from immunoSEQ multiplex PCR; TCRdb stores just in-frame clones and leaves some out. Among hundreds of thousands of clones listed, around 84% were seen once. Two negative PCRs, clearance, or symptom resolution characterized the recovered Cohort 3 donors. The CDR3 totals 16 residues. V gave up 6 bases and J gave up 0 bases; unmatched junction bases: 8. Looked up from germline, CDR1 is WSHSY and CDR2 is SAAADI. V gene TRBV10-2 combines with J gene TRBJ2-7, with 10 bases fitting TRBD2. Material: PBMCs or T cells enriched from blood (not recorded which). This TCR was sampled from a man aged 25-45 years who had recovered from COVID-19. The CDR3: CASSPITSGASYEQYF. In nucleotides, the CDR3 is TGCGCCAGCAGCCCAATCACTAGCGGGGCCTCCTACGAGCAGTACTTC.